This TCR beta chain was captured in a study of T cell changes during pregnancy in multiple sclerosis. This CDR3 comprises 14 residues. Germline CDR1 and CDR2: WSHSY and SAAADI. The junction had 4 bases not matched to a gene; V was cut back by 6 bases and J by 5 bases. The table came from immunoSEQ multiplex PCR; TCRdb's copy has only in-frame clones and leaves some out. The data show roughly 39,000 clones, approximately 91% seen once. V gene TRBV10-2 combines with J gene TRBJ2-1, with TRBD2 matching over 10 bases. Sample: CD4+ T cells from peripheral blood mononuclear cells, taken after pregnancy. The receptor was derived from a female donor in good health, enrolled as a control in a pregnancy study. The DNA of the CDR3 is TGCGCCAGCAGCAGGACTAGCGGCCACAATGAGCAGTTCTTC. Protein product: CASSRTSGHNEQFF.